One and the same sample provided the 3 T cell receptor beta chains below, sequenced in a study of shared T cell receptors in the human thymus. Repertoires were generated with immunoSEQ multiplex PCR, while TCRdb's copy carries only in-frame clones and drops some. Of about 710,000 clones detected, over 75% appear once; the ten largest clones hold 0.0094%. This sample also belongs to another study, concerning human thymus T cells.

Sequenced input: thymocytes. Every receptor here comes from a boy in the first two years of life with a congenital heart defect.

About this clone: This specimen includes other DNA sequences encoding the same CDR3. The V gene is TRBV7-6, the J gene TRBJ2-3, with 10 positions matching TRBD2. Germline loops: CDR1 SGHVS, CDR2 FNYEAQ. CDR3 size: 16 residues. V trimming: 5 bases; J trimming: 1 base; junction bases outside the gene matches: 6. This CDR3 reads CASSRSGGARTDTQYF. DNA of the CDR3: TGTGCCAGCAGCCGGAGCGGGGGGGCCCGCACAGATACGCAGTATTTT.

The chain recombines TRBV5-5 with TRBJ2-7, with 7 bases fitting TRBD2. The CDR3 is 14 amino acids. Germline trimming cut 4 bases from V and 0 bases from J; bases unmatched to any gene: 4. The V gene's germline CDR1 is SGHKS and CDR2 YYEKEE (reference sequence). The CDR3 bases are TGTGCCAGCAGCCCGACTAGCTACTCCTACGAGCAGTACTTC. It is translated as CASSPTSYSYEQYF. Full variable domain (missing parts from reference TRBV5-5 and TRBJ2-7): DAGVTQSPTHLIKTRGQQVTLRCSPISGHKSVSWYQQVLGQGPQFIFQYYEKEERGRGNFPDRFSARQFPNYSSELNVNALLLGDSALYLCASSPTSYSYEQYFGPGTRLTVT.

The chain is built from TRBV4-3 and TRBJ2-1; 7 positions match TRBD2. Trimming at V came to 1 base and at J to 4 bases, leaving 4 bases not matched to a gene. CDR1 LGHNA and CDR2 YSLEER come from the germline V gene. This CDR3 region has 15 residues. CDR3 nucleotide sequence: TGCGCCAGCAGCCAAGGACTAGCTGCGTACAATGAGCAGTTCTTC. This encodes CASSQGLAAYNEQFF.